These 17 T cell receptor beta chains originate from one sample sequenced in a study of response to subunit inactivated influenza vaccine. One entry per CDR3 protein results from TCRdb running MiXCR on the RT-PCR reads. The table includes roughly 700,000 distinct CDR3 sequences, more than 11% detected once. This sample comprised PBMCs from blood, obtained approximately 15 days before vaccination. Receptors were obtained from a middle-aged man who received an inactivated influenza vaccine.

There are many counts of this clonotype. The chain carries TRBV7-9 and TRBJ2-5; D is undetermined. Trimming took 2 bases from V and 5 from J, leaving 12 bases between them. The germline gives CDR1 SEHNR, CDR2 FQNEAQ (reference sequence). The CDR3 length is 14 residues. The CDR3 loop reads CASSLQTSAETQYF. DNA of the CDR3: TGTGCCAGCAGCTTACAGACTTCGGCGGAGACCCAGTACTTC.

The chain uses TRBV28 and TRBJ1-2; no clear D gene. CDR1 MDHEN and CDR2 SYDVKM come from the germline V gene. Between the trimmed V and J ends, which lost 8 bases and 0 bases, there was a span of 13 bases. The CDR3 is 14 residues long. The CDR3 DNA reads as TGTGCCAGCGGCCCAGGATCAGCTAACTATGGCTACACCTTC. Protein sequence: CASGPGSANYGYTF.

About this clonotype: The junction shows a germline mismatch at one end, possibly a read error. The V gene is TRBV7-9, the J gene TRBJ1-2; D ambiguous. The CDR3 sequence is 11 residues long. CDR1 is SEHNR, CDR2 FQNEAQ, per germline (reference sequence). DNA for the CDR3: TGTGCCAGCAGCTTAGGGGATGGCTACATCTTC. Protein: CASSLGDGYIF.

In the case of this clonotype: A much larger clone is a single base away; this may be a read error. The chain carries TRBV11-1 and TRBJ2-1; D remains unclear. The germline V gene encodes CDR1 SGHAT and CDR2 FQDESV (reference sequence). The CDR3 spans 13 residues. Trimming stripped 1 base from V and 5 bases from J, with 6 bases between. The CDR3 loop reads CASSLETNNEQFF. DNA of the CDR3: TGTGCCAGCAGCTTAGAGACCAACAATGAGCAGTTCTTC.

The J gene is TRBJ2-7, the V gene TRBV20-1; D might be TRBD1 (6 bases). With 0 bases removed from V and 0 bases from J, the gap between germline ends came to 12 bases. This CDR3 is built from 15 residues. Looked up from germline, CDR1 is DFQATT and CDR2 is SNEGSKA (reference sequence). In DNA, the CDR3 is TGCAGTGCTAGAGATCTCCGGGACAACTCCTACGAGCAGTACTTC. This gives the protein CSARDLRDNSYEQYF.

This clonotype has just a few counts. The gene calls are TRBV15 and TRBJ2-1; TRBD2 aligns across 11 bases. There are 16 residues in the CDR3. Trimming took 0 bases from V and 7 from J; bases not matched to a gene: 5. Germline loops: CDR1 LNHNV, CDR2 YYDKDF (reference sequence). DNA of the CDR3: TGTGCCACCAGCAGAGAGCTAGCGGGGGGATTAAATGAGCAGTTCTTC. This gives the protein CATSRELAGGLNEQFF.

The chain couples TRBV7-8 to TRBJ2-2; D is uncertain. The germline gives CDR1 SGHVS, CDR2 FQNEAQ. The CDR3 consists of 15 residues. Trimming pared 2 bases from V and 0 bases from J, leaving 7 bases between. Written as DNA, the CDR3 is TGTGCCAGCAGCTTATTCCCAACGAACACCGGGGAGCTGTTTTTT. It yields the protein CASSLFPTNTGELFF.

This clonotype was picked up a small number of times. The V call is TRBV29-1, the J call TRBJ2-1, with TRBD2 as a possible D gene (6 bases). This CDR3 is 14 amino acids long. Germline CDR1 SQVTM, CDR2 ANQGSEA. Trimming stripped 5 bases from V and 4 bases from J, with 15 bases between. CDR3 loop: CSVLTGTVYNEQFF. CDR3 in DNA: TGCAGCGTTCTCACCGGGACTGTATACAATGAGCAGTTCTTC.

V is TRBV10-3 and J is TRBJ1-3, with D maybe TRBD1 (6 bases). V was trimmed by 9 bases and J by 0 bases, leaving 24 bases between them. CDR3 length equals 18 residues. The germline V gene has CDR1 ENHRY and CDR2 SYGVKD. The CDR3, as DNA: TGTGCCATACTGAAGCAGACACCCGGGACAAGCTCTGGAAACACCATATATTTT. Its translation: CAILKQTPGTSSGNTIYF.

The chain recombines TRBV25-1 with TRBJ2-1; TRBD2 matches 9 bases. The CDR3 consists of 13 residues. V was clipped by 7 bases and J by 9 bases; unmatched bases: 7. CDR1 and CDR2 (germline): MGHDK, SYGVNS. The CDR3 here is CASTAGGPSEQFF. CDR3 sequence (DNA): TGTGCCAGCACTGCGGGGGGGCCCAGTGAGCAGTTCTTC.

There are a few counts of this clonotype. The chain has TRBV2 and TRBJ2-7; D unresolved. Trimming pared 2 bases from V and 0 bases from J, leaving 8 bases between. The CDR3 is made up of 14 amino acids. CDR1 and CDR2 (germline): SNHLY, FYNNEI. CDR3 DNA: TGTGCCAGCAGTGAAATCGACAACTCCTACGAGCAGTACTTC. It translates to CASSEIDNSYEQYF.

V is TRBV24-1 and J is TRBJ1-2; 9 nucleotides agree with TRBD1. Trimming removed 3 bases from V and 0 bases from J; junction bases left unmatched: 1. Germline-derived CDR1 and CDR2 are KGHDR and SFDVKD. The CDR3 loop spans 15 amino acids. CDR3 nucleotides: TGTGCCACCAGTGATACAGGGGGCCCTAACTATGGCTACACCTTC. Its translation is CATSDTGGPNYGYTF.

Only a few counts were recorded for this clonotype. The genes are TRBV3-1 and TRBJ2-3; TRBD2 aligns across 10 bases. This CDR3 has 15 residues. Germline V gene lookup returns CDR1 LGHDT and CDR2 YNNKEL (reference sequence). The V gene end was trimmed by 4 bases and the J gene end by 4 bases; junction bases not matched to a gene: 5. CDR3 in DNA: TGTGCCAGCAGCCGTACTAGCGGGGATGCAGATACGCAGTATTTT. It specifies CASSRTSGDADTQYF.

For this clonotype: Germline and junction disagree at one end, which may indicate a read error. CDR3 bases: TGTGCCAGCAGCCGACGCGCTCGGGACCCGGCCTTC. Translated: CASSRRARDPAF. The genes are TRBV12-3 or TRBV12-4 and TRBJ1-2; tentatively, D is TRBD1 (5 bases). This CDR3 region has 12 residues.

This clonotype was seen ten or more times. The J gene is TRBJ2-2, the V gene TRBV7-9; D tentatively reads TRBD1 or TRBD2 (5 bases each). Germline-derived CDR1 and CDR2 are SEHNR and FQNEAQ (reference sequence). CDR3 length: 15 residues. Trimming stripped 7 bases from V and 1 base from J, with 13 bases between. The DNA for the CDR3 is TGTGCCAGCAACACCGGGACGGGGAACACCGGGGAGCTGTTTTTT. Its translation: CASNTGTGNTGELFF.

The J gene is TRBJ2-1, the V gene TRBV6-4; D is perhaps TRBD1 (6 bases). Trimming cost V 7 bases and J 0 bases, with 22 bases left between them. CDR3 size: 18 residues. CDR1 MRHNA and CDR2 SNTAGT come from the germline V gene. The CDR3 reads CASIGPGHRLSSYNEQFF. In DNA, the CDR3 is TGTGCCAGCATCGGACCGGGACACAGGCTCAGCTCCTACAATGAGCAGTTCTTC.

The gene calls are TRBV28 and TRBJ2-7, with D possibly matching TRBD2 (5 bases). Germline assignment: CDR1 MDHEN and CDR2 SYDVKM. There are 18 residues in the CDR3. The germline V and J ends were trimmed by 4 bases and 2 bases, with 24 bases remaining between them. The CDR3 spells CASSSQHALLTNTYEQYF. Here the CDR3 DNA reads TGTGCCAGCAGTTCGCAGCACGCACTCCTGACTAATACCTACGAGCAGTACTTC. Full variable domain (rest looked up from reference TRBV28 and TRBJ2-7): DVKVTQSSRYLVKRTGEKVFLECVQDMDHENMFWYRQDPGLGLRLIYFSYDVKMKEKGDIPEGYSVSREKKERFSLILESASTNQTSMYLCASSSQHALLTNTYEQYFGPGTRLTVT.